Below are 29 T cell receptor beta chains sequenced from a single sample in a study of CD8 T cells in Susac syndrome. RNA totalling about 0.5 to 1 ug underwent reverse transcription with random hexamers. TCRdb processed the immunoSEQ multiplex PCR reads anew with MiXCR; each CDR3 protein has one entry. The table records 100,000 to 150,000 distinct CDR3 sequences, 75% to 90% of them present only once. The sample comprised CD8+ T cells from PBMCs. These receptors came from a human donor with multiple sclerosis.

This clonotype has only one observation. This chain uses TRBV11-2 with TRBJ1-5, with unresolved D. The CDR3 extends over 13 amino acids. Trimming shortened V by 1 base and J by 4 bases, and 5 bases separated the two germline ends. In germline, CDR1 is SGHAT, CDR2 FQNNGV. The CDR3 reads CASSLVENQPQHF. DNA of the CDR3: TGTGCCAGCAGCTTAGTGGAAAATCAGCCCCAGCATTTT.

In regard to this clonotype: At one boundary the junction diverges from the germline segment, which might be a read error. V usage is TRBV2 and J usage is TRBJ2-6, with D possibly matching TRBD1 (5 bases). The CDR3 has 15 amino acids. Germline V lookup: CDR1 SNHLY, CDR2 FYNNEI. DNA for the CDR3: TGTGCCAGCAGTGCTTTAGATTCTGGGGCCAACGTCCTGATTTTC. It yields the protein CASSALDSGANVLIF.

The chain has TRBV7-8 and TRBJ2-7, with D perhaps TRBD1 or TRBD2 (5 bases each). V was cut by 4 bases and J by 1 base, with 20 bases left in between. The CDR3 consists of 17 residues. CDR1 is SGHVS and CDR2 is FQNEAQ in the germline V gene. CDR3 DNA sequence: TGTGCCAGCAGCTGGGACCCTTCGTTGGATCCTTCCTACGAGCAGTACTTC. Residues: CASSWDPSLDPSYEQYF.

The chain couples TRBV28 to TRBJ2-2, with D perhaps assigned TRBD1 or TRBD2 (6 bases each). The CDR3 runs to 15 residues. CDR1 MDHEN and CDR2 SYDVKM come from the germline V gene. Trimming pared 3 bases from V and 5 bases from J, leaving 13 bases between. CDR3 sequence (DNA): TGTGCCAGCAGTTTTCGGGGGCGCCGGACCGGGGAGCTGTTTTTT. Amino acid sequence: CASSFRGRRTGELFF. Looking up the rest from reference TRBV28 and TRBJ2-2 gives the full variable domain: DVKVTQSSRYLVKRTGEKVFLECVQDMDHENMFWYRQDPGLGLRLIYFSYDVKMKEKGDIPEGYSVSREKKERFSLILESASTNQTSMYLCASSFRGRRTGELFFGEGSRLTVL.

V gene TRBV9 combines with J gene TRBJ1-1; possibly TRBD1 for D (6 bases). Deletions cut 4 bases from V and 8 bases from J, with 15 bases between. Germline V gene data show CDR1 as SGDLS and CDR2 as YYNGEE. The CDR3 is 13 amino acids. As DNA, the CDR3 is TGTGCCAGCAGCCCCGATTTAGGGGGGGAAGCTTTCTTT. Translation: CASSPDLGGEAFF.

The chain combines TRBV19 with TRBJ1-5; the D gene is possibly TRBD1 (6 bases). This CDR3 contains 15 residues. Germline V lookup: CDR1 LNHDA, CDR2 SQIVND (reference sequence). The V gene lost 3 bases and the J gene lost 7 bases, with 16 bases spanning the gap. The CDR3 here is CASSIPRQGTQPQHF. The CDR3 nucleotides are TGTGCCAGTAGTATTCCCCGCCAGGGGACCCAGCCCCAGCATTTT.

J is TRBJ1-5 and V is TRBV27; D is undetermined. Trimming stripped 5 bases from V and 7 bases from J, with 18 bases between. The CDR3 is 15 residues long. The germline CDR1 and CDR2 sequences are MNHEY and SMNVEV (reference sequence). In DNA form, the CDR3 reads TGTGCCAGCAGTCGGCTGGCGGAACGGGGACAGCCCCAGCATTTT. It codes for CASSRLAERGQPQHF.

The sample holds one count of this clonotype. The J gene is TRBJ1-5, the V gene TRBV19, with D unclear. CDR3 length: 13 residues. Trimming cost V 3 bases and J 12 bases, with 15 bases left between them. CDR1 LNHDA and CDR2 SQIVND come from the germline V gene (reference sequence). The CDR3 spells CASSIPRFGLQHF. The CDR3 coding sequence is TGTGCCAGTAGTATCCCCCGTTTTGGGCTCCAGCATTTT.

This sequence joins TRBV12-3 or TRBV12-4 and TRBJ2-3, with D uncertain. The CDR3 is 16 amino acids. Trimming removed 2 bases at V and 6 bases at J, with 18 bases between. This CDR3 is CASSLSWWSLGDTQYF. For the CDR3, the DNA is TGTGCCAGCAGTTTAAGTTGGTGGAGCTTAGGGGATACGCAGTATTTT.

This clonotype showed up just a few times. The V call is TRBV2, the J call TRBJ1-2, with D tentatively TRBD1 (5 bases). Germline CDR1 is SNHLY and CDR2 is FYNNEI. The CDR3 runs to 14 residues. Trimming left V 6 bases short and J 2 bases short, with 13 bases between. The CDR3 region is CASSRRGSNYGYTF. For the CDR3, the DNA is TGTGCCAGCAGCCGACGGGGGTCAAACTATGGCTACACCTTC. Based on the CDR3 plus reference TRBV2 and TRBJ1-2, the full variable domain is EPEVTQTPSHQVTQMGQEVILRCVPISNHLYFYWYRQILGQKVEFLVSFYNNEISEKSEIFDDQFSVERPDGSNFTLKIRSTKLEDSAMYFCASSRRGSNYGYTFGSGTRLTVV.

This clonotype showed up just a few times. V is TRBV13 and J is TRBJ2-4; D might be TRBD2 (5 bases). This CDR3 comprises 16 residues. Trimming shortened V by 0 bases and J by 1 base, and 10 bases separated the two germline ends. From germline, CDR1 is PRHDT and CDR2 FYEKMQ (reference sequence). CDR3 sequence (DNA): TGTGCCAGCAGCTTAGGCAGGAGGATCGCCAAAAACATTCAGTACTTC. It yields the protein CASSLGRRIAKNIQYF.

This chain uses TRBV12-3 or TRBV12-4 with TRBJ1-1; TRBD1 aligns across 9 bases. The CDR3 loop spans 16 amino acids. The trim removed 8 bases at V and 1 base at J, leaving 11 bases unmatched. CDR3 in DNA: TGTGCCAGCCGAACCGGACAGGGGTCACGGAACACTGAAGCTTTCTTT. It specifies CASRTGQGSRNTEAFF.

This clonotype was detected a few times. The V and J genes are TRBV19 and TRBJ1-5; TRBD1 aligns across 8 bases. The V segment lost 0 bases and the J segment 6 bases; nucleotides outside the gene matches: 10. CDR1 and CDR2 from the germline V gene are LNHDA and SQIVND (reference sequence). The CDR3 runs to 17 residues. The CDR3 is CASSIDLRTGMFQPQHF. In DNA, the CDR3 is TGTGCCAGTAGTATAGATCTGCGGACAGGGATGTTTCAGCCCCAGCATTTT.

The V call is TRBV7-9, the J call TRBJ1-1, with 7 nucleotides matching TRBD1. After removal of 3 bases from V and 1 base from J, the junction contained 5 bases not matched to a gene. In germline, CDR1 is SEHNR, CDR2 FQNEAQ (reference sequence). The CDR3 is 15 amino acids. The CDR3, as DNA: TGTGCCAGCAGCTTTAGCAGGGGGAGGAACACTGAAGCTTTCTTT. It codes for CASSFSRGRNTEAFF.

V usage is TRBV20-1 and J usage is TRBJ2-7; D gene unclear. Per the germline V gene, CDR1 is DFQATT and CDR2 is SNEGSKA (reference sequence). V lost 5 bases and J lost 2, with 4 bases in between. CDR3 length equals 10 residues. The CDR3 reads CSAVPYEQYF. CDR3 sequence (DNA): TGCAGTGCTGTACCCTACGAGCAGTACTTC.

The chain uses TRBV19 and TRBJ1-1, with D possibly TRBD1 on 6 matching bases. Germline lookup yields CDR1 LNHDA and CDR2 SQIVND (reference sequence). The CDR3 has 15 residues. Trimming cost V 7 bases and J 4 bases, with 19 bases left between them. The CDR3, as DNA: TGTGCCAGTACGTTTTCGGGGGGCGGAGGCACTGAAGCTTTCTTT. Its protein is CASTFSGGGGTEAFF.

The chain links TRBV28 to TRBJ1-1, with no clear D. Trimming cost V 2 bases and J 0 bases, with 13 bases left between them. Germline CDR1 is MDHEN and CDR2 is SYDVKM. The CDR3 consists of 16 residues. The CDR3, as DNA: TGTGCCAGCAGTTTAAGGGCTCCGGAGCTGAACACTGAAGCTTTCTTT. This sequence encodes CASSLRAPELNTEAFF.

The chain combines TRBV11-2 with TRBJ2-1; the match to TRBD1 covers 8 bases. The CDR3 sequence is 16 residues long. The V gene's germline CDR1 is SGHAT and CDR2 FQNNGV. Trimming removed 1 base from V and 2 bases from J; junction bases left unmatched: 4. The CDR3 here is CASSLGDRSPYNEQFF. The CDR3 DNA is TGTGCCAGCAGCTTAGGGGACAGGTCCCCCTACAATGAGCAGTTCTTC. Full variable domain (rest looked up from reference TRBV11-2 and TRBJ2-1): EAGVAQSPRYKIIEKRQSVAFWCNPISGHATLYWYQQILGQGPKLLIQFQNNGVVDDSQLPKDRFSAERLKGVDSTLKIQPAKLEDSAVYLCASSLGDRSPYNEQFFGPGTRLTVL.

The chain has TRBV7-2 and TRBJ1-2, with D perhaps matching TRBD1 (5 bases). V lost 5 bases and J 2 bases, leaving 12 bases between the germline ends. This CDR3 comprises 14 residues. Per the germline V gene, CDR1 is SGHTA and CDR2 is FQGNSA. This chain's CDR3 is CASSTTRENYGYTF. CDR3 DNA sequence: TGTGCCAGCAGCACAACCAGGGAGAACTATGGCTACACCTTC.

This clonotype was seen more than once but under ten times. The V and J genes are TRBV4-1 and TRBJ2-7, with D hard to call. V shed 4 bases and J shed 1 base, with 8 bases lying between them. Germline loops: CDR1 MGHRA, CDR2 YSYEKL. This CDR3 has 13 amino acids. CDR3 in amino acids: CASSPLGSYEQYF. In DNA, the CDR3 is TGCGCCAGCAGCCCTTTGGGGTCCTACGAGCAGTACTTC.

The chain recombines TRBV27 with TRBJ1-5; D remains unclear. V was cut by 3 bases and J by 3 bases, with 12 bases left in between. This CDR3 has 15 residues. Germline CDR1 reads MNHEY; CDR2 reads SMNVEV (reference sequence). CDR3 sequence reads: CASSLSGSLNQPQHF. CDR3 sequence (DNA): TGTGCCAGCAGTTTGAGCGGAAGCCTCAATCAGCCCCAGCATTTT.

This clonotype showed up just a few times. The V call is TRBV6-5, the J call TRBJ1-2; no clear D gene. The germline V and J ends were trimmed by 2 bases and 2 bases, with 6 bases remaining between them. In germline, CDR1 is MNHEY, CDR2 SVGAGI. The CDR3 consists of 13 residues. CDR3 nucleotide sequence: TGTGCCAGCAGTTACGAGTGGAACTATGGCTACACCTTC. Amino acids: CASSYEWNYGYTF.

Concerning this clonotype: Likely a read error: the CDR3 ends without its conserved phenylalanine or tryptophan. The chain links TRBV2 to TRBJ2-2, with D hard to call. Germline loops: CDR1 SNHLY, CDR2 FYNNEI. This CDR3 has 12 residues. V lost 0 bases and J 8 bases, leaving 4 bases between the germline ends. The CDR3 reads CASSEARGELFL. Here the CDR3 DNA reads TGTGCCAGCAGTGAAGCGAGGGGGGAGCTGTTTCTT.

The chain has TRBV2 and TRBJ1-5; D gene unclear. CDR1 and CDR2 from the germline V gene are SNHLY and FYNNEI. The CDR3 runs to 14 residues. Trimming cost V 0 bases and J 2 bases, with 5 bases left between them. In nucleotides, the CDR3 is TGTGCCAGCAGTGAAGCTGGGGGCAATCAGCCCCAGCATTTT. Protein product: CASSEAGGNQPQHF.

This clonotype was detected only a few times. The chain is built from TRBV6-1 and TRBJ1-1; the D gene is possibly TRBD1 (5 bases). CDR3 length equals 14 residues. CDR1 is MNHNS, CDR2 SASEGT, per germline. V lost 5 bases to trimming and J lost 4 bases, with 14 bases between them. The CDR3 nucleotides are TGTGCCAGCAGTTACCAGGGAAGCGGCACTGAAGCTTTCTTT. It encodes CASSYQGSGTEAFF.

The chain recombines TRBV6-1 with TRBJ2-7, with D possibly being TRBD1 (5 bases). The length of the CDR3 is 13 residues. Per the germline V gene, CDR1 is MNHNS and CDR2 is SASEGT. The V end lost 10 bases, the J end lost 3 bases, and 16 bases lay between the germline ends. The CDR3 here is CAITAGFGYEQYF. In nucleotides, the CDR3 is TGTGCCATTACGGCAGGGTTCGGCTACGAGCAGTACTTC.

This rearrangement joins TRBV30 to TRBJ2-7; 7 bases match TRBD2. Germline V lookup: CDR1 GTSNPN, CDR2 SVGIG (reference sequence). J lost 4 bases, V lost 4 bases, and 10 bases had no gene match. The CDR3 length is 14 residues. Written as DNA, the CDR3 is TGTGCCTGGACCCCCGGCGGGAGCTGGTACGAGCAGTACGTC. Protein: CAWTPGGSWYEQYV.

The gene calls are TRBV18 and TRBJ1-1; no firm D call. Trimming removed 8 bases from V and 0 bases from J, with 19 bases in between. The germline V gene has CDR1 KGHSH and CDR2 LQKENI. The CDR3 spans 16 residues. The CDR3 nucleotides are TGTGCCAGCCGCCTCCGGGGAGATCCGATGAACACTGAAGCTTTCTTT. This sequence encodes CASRLRGDPMNTEAFF.

This chain connects TRBV4-3 to TRBJ2-3; D remains ambiguous. Trimming took 3 bases from V and 2 from J, leaving 12 bases between them. CDR1 LGHNA and CDR2 YSLEER come from the germline V gene. The CDR3 is made up of 15 amino acids. The CDR3 sequence is CASSQAPGDTDTQYF. The CDR3 nucleotides read TGCGCCAGCAGCCAGGCTCCGGGTGACACAGATACGCAGTATTTT.